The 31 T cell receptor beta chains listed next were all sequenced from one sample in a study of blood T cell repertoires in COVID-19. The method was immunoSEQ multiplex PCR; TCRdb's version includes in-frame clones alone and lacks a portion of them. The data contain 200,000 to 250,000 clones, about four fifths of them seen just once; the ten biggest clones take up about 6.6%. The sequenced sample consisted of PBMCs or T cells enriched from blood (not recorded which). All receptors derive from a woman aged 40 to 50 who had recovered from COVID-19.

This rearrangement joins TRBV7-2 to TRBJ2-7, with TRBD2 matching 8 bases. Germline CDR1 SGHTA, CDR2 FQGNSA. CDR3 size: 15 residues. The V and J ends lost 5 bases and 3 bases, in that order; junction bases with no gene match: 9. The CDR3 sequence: CASSPTSGRIYEQYV. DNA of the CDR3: TGTGCCAGCAGCCCAACTAGCGGTCGTATCTACGAGCAGTACGTC.

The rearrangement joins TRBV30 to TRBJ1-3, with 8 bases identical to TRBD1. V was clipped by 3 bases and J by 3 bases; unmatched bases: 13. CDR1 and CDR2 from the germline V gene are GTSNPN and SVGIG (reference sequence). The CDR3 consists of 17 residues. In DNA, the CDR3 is TGTGCCTGGAGCCGCAAGGGACAGGTAGCCCTTGGAAACACCATATATTTT. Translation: CAWSRKGQVALGNTIYF.

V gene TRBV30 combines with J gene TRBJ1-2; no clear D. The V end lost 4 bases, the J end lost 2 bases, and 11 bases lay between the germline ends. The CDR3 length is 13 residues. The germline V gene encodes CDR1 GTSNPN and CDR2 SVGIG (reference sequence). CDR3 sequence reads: CAWIRDRNYGYTF. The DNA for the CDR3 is TGTGCCTGGATCCGGGATCGGAACTATGGCTACACCTTC. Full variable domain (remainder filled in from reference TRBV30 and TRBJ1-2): SQTIHQWPATLVQPVGSPLSLECTVEGTSNPNLYWYRQAAGRGLQLLFYSVGIGQISSEVPQNLSASRPQDRQFILSSKKLLLSDSGFYLCAWIRDRNYGYTFGSGTRLTVV.

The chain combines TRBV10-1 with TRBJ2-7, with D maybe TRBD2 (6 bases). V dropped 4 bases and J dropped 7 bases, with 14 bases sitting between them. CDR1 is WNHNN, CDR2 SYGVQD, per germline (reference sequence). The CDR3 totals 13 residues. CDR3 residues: CASSAGNGGEQYV. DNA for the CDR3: TGCGCCAGCAGTGCCGGGAACGGAGGGGAGCAGTACGTC.

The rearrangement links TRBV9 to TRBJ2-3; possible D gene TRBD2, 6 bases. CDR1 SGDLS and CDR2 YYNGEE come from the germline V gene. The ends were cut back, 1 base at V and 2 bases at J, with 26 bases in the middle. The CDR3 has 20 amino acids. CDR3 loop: CASSVSDGTRGPLVTDTQYF. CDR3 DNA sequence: TGTGCCAGCAGCGTAAGTGATGGGACTCGCGGACCGTTGGTCACAGATACGCAGTATTTT.

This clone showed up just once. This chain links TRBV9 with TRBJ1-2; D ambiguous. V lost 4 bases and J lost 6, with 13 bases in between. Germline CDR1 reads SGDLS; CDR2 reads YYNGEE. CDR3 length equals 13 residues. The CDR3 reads CASSPQAQHGYTF. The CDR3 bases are TGTGCCAGCAGCCCCCAAGCCCAACATGGCTACACCTTC.

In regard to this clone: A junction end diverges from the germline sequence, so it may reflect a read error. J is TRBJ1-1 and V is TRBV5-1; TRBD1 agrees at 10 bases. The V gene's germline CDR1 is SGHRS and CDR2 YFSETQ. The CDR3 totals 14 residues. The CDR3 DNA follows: TGCGCCAGCAGCTTGGGGGGACAGGGGCAGGAAGTTTTCTTT. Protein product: CASSLGGQGQEVFF.

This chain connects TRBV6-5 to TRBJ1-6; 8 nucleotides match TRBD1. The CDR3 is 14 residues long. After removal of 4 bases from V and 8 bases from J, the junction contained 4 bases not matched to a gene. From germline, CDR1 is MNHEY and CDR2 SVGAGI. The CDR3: CASSFNRGDSPLHF. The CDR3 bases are TGTGCCAGCAGTTTCAACAGGGGGGATTCACCCCTCCACTTT.

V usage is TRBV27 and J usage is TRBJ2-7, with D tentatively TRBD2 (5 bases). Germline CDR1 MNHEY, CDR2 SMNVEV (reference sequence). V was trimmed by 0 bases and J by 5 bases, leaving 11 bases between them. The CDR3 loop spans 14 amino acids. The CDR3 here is CASSLSRGSHEQYV. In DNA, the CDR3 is TGTGCCAGCAGTTTATCCCGAGGGTCCCACGAGCAGTACGTC.

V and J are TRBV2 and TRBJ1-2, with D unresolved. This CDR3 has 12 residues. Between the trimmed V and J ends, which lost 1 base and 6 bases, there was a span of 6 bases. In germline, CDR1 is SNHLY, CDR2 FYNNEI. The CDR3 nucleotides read TGTGCCAGCAGTGAAGATAGAAATGGCTACACCTTC. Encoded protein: CASSEDRNGYTF.

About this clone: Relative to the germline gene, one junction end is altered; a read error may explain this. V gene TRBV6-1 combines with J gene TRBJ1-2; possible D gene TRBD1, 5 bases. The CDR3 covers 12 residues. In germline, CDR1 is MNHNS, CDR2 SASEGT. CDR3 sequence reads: CASREGELAGTF. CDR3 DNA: TGTGCCAGCAGGGAAGGGGAACTGGCGGGTACCTTC.

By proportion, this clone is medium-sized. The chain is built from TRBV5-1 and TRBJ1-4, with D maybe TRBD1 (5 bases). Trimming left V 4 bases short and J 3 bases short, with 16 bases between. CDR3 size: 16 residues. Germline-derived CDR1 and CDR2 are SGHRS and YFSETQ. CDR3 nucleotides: TGCGCCAGCAGCCGCCCCCCAGGGTGGGCTAATGAAAAACTGTTTTTT. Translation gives CASSRPPGWANEKLFF. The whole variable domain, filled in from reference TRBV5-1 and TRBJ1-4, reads KAGVTQTPRYLIKTRGQQVTLSCSPISGHRSVSWYQQTPGQGLQFLFEYFSETQRNKGNFPGRFSGRQFSNSRSEMNVSTLELGDSALYLCASSRPPGWANEKLFFGSGTQLSVL.

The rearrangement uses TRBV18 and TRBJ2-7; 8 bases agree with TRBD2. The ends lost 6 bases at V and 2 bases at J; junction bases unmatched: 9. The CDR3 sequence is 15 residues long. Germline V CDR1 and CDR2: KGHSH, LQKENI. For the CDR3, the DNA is TGTGCCAGCTCTCCCCTAGCGGGCCAGGCCTACGAGCAGTACTTC. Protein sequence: CASSPLAGQAYEQYF.

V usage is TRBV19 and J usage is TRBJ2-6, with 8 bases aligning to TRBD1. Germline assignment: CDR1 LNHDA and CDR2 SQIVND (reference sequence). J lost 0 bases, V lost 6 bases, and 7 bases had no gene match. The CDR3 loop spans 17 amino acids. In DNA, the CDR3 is TGTGCCAGTAGCCGGGGGACAGGCACCTCTGGGGCCAACGTCCTGACTTTC. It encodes CASSRGTGTSGANVLTF. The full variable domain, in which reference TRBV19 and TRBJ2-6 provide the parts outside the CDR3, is DGGITQSPKYLFRKEGQNVTLSCEQNLNHDAMYWYRQDPGQGLRLIYYSQIVNDFQKGDIAEGYSVSREKKESFPLTVTSAQKNPTAFYLCASSRGTGTSGANVLTFGAGSRLTVL.

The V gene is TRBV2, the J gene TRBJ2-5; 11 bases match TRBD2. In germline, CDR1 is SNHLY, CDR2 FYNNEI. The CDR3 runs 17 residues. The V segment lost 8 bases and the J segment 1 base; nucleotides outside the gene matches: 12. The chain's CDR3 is CASLGASGRKFQETQYF. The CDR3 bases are TGTGCCAGCCTGGGGGCTAGCGGGAGGAAGTTCCAAGAGACCCAGTACTTC.

The CDR3 reads CSVLGVSGSYNEQFF. Written as DNA, the CDR3 is TGCAGCGTTTTAGGGGTTTCAGGATCCTACAATGAGCAGTTCTTC. The chain is built from TRBV29-1 and TRBJ2-1; possibly TRBD1 for D (5 bases). The CDR3 length is 15 residues. With 5 bases removed from V and 1 base from J, the gap between germline ends came to 15 bases. Germline lookup yields CDR1 SQVTM and CDR2 ANQGSEA.

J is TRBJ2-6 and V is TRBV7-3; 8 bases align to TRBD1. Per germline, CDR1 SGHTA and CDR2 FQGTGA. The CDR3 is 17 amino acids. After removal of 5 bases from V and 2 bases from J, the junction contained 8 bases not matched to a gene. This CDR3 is CASSPGQGTAGANVLTF. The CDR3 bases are TGTGCCAGCAGCCCTGGACAGGGAACAGCTGGGGCCAACGTCCTGACTTTC.

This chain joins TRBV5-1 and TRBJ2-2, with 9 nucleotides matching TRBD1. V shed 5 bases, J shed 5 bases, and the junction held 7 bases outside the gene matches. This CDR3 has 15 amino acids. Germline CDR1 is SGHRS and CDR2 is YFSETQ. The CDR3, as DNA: TGCGCCAGCAGTTTACAGGGGGCCGAGACCGGGGAGCTGTTTTTT. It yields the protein CASSLQGAETGELFF.

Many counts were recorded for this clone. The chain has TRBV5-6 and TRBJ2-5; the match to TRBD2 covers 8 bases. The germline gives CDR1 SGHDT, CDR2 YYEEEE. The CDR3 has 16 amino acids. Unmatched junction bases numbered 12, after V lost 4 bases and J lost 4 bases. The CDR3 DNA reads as TGTGCCAGCAGCCGCACTGGAGCGGGAGTATCAGAGACCCAGTACTTC. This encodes CASSRTGAGVSETQYF.

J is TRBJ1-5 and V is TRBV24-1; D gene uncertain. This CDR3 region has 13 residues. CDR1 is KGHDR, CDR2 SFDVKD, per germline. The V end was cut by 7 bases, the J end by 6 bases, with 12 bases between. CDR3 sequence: CATSEGSAQPQHF. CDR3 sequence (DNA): TGTGCCACCAGCGAGGGCTCGGCTCAGCCCCAGCATTTT.

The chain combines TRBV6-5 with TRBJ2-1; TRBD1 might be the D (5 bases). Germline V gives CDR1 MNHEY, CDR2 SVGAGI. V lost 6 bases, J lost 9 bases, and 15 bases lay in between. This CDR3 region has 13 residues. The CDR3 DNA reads TGTGCCAGCAGCAGGGCCGACCTCCCTGAGCAGTTCTTC. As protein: CASSRADLPEQFF.

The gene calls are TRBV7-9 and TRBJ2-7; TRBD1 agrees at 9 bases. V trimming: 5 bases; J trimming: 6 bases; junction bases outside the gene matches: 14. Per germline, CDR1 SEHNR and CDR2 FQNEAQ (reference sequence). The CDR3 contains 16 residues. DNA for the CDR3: TGTGCCAGCAGCAAGGAGACAGGGGGAACCTACAGCGAGCAGTACGTC. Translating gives CASSKETGGTYSEQYV.

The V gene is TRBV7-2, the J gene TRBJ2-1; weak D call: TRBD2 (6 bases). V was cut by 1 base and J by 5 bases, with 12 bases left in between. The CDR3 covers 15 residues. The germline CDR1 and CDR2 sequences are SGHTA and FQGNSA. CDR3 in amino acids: CASSLVGGVNNEQFF. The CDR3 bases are TGTGCCAGCAGCTTAGTCGGGGGAGTAAACAATGAGCAGTTCTTC.

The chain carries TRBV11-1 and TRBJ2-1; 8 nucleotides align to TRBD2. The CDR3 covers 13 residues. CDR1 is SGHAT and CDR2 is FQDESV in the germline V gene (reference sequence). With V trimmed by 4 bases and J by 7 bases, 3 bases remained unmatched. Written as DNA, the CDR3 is TGTGCCAGCAGCTACAGACTAGCGAATGAGCAGTTCTTC. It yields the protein CASSYRLANEQFF.

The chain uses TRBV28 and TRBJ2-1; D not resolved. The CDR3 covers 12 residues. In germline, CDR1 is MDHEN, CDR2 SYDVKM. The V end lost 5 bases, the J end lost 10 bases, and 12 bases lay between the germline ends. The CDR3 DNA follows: TGTGCCAGCAGTGCCATTCGAAGCGAGCAGTTCTTC. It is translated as CASSAIRSEQFF.

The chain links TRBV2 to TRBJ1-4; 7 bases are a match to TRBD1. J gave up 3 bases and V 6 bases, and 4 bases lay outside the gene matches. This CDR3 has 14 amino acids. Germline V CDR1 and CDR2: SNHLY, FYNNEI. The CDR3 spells CASRAGTANEKLFF. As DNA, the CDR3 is TGTGCCAGCAGGGCCGGGACAGCTAATGAAAAACTGTTTTTT.

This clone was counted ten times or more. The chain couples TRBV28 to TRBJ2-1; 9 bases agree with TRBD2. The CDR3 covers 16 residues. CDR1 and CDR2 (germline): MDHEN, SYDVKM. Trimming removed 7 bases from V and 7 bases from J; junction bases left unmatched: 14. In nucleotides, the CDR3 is TGTGCCAGCACCCTCTTAGGCGGGAGGGCAAGTAATGAGCAGTTCTTC. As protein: CASTLLGGRASNEQFF.

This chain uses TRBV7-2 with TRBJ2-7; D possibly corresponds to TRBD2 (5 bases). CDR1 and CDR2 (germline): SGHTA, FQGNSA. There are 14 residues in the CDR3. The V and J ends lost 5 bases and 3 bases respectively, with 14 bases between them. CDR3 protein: CASSQGAGYYEQYF. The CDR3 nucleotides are TGTGCCAGCAGCCAAGGTGCGGGTTACTACGAGCAGTACTTC.

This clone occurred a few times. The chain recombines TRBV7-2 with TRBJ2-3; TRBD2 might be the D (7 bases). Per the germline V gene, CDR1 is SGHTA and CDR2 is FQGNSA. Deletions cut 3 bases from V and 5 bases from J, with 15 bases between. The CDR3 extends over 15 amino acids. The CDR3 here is CASSFRGAVGDTQYF. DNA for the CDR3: TGTGCCAGCAGCTTCCGGGGGGCGGTTGGAGATACGCAGTATTTT.

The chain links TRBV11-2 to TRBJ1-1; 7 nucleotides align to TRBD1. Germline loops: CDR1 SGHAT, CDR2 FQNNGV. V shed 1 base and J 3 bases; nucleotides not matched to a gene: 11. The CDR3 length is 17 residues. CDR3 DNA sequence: TGTGCCAGCAGCTTAGCCCCGACAGGGAGCCGGTACACTGAAGCTTTCTTT. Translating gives CASSLAPTGSRYTEAFF.

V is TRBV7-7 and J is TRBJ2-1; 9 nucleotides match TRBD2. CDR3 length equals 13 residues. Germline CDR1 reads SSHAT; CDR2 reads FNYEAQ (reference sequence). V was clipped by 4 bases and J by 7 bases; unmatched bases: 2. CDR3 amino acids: CASSSGLANEQFF. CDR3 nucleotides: TGTGCCAGCAGCTCGGGACTAGCAAATGAGCAGTTCTTC.